These T cell receptor beta chains were read from a single sample in a study of T cells in Graves' hyperthyroidism and ophthalmopathy. TCRdb reanalysed the multiplex PCR reads using MiXCR and keeps one entry per CDR3 protein. Among about 200,000 distinct CDR3 sequences listed, less than 20% were seen once. The specimen was blood. The source is a woman aged 45 to 65 with Graves' hyperthyroidism. The CDR3 runs from the conserved cysteine through the conserved F or W. D genes are given only for firm matches. Part of the rows lack a size; the others show once, few, many or a class for expanded clones.

V: TRBV6-1
size: -
J: TRBJ1-1
D: TRBD1
DNA: TGTGCCACTAAGACAGGGGACTACACTGAAGCTTTCTTT
CDR3: CATKTGDYTEAFF

V: TRBV6-1
size: -
J: TRBJ1-5
D: -
DNA: TGTGCCAGCAGGAAGGGGAGAGATTATCAGCCCCAGCATTTT
CDR3: CASRKGRDYQPQHF

V: TRBV6-1
size: many
J: TRBJ1-5
D: -
DNA: TGTGCCAGCAGTGGTTGGGACGGCAATCAGCCCCAGCATTTT
CDR3: CASSGWDGNQPQHF

V: TRBV20-1
size: many
J: TRBJ2-7
D: -
DNA: TGCAGTGCTAGGCATGAGCGGATTCCGGGGGAGCAGTACTTC
CDR3: CSARHERIPGEQYF

V: TRBV7-3
size: -
J: TRBJ1-1
D: -
DNA: TGTGCCAGCAGTCGACTAGGGTTCTCGCTGCCTTTCTTT
CDR3: CASSRLGFSLPFF

V: TRBV9
size: -
J: TRBJ1-4
D: -
DNA: TGTGCCAGCAGCCTGGGACCGCTTAATGAAAAACTGTTTTTT
CDR3: CASSLGPLNEKLFF

V: TRBV5-1
size: few
J: TRBJ2-5
D: TRBD2
DNA: TGCGCCAGCAGCTTGGTGGTAGCGGGAGGCAGGGAGACCCAGTACTTC
CDR3: CASSLVVAGGRETQYF

V: TRBV29-1
size: many
J: TRBJ1-1
D: -
DNA: TGCAGCGTTGATTGGGCAGGGGAATGGAACACTGAAGCTTTCTTT
CDR3: CSVDWAGEWNTEAFF

V: TRBV29-1
size: few
J: TRBJ1-1
D: TRBD1
DNA: TGCAGCGTGGGACAGGGCCGAAACACTGAAGCTTTCTTT
CDR3: CSVGQGRNTEAFF

V: TRBV9
size: -
J: TRBJ2-1
D: -
DNA: TGTGCCAGCAGCTACCGGGACCTGAGGCCTAATGAGCAGTTCTTC
CDR3: CASSYRDLRPNEQFF

V: TRBV20-1
size: -
J: TRBJ1-1
D: -
DNA: TGCAGTGCTAGAGGGACAGTAATGAACACTGAAGCTTTCTTT
CDR3: CSARGTVMNTEAFF

V: TRBV6-1
size: -
J: TRBJ2-1
D: -
DNA: TGTGCCAGTCAGCCCTCTGCCCGAAGGTCGAATGAGCAGTTCTTC
CDR3: CASQPSARRSNEQFF